Following are 22 T cell receptor beta chains from one sample sequenced in a study of T cell changes during pregnancy in multiple sclerosis (dated by TCRdb to the late 2010s). Library method: the immunoSEQ multiplex PCR assay. The table was pulled from immuneACCESS by TCRdb, which kept in-frame rearrangements only. Such tables lose some clones; where checked, under half of the loss comes from unresolved V genes, and the rest has no known cause. The sample has about 34,000 clones on record, 70% to 90% of them singletons. The leading ten clones occupy 3.5% to 4% of the sample. This material consisted of CD8+ T cells from peripheral blood mononuclear cells, taken in the third trimester of pregnancy. All receptors come from a female donor with multiple sclerosis, enrolled in a pregnancy study.

The V call is TRBV7-9, the J call TRBJ1-5, with TRBD1 identical over 10 bases. Germline V lookup: CDR1 SEHNR, CDR2 FQNEAQ (reference sequence). With V trimmed by 3 bases and J by 5 bases, 1 base remained unmatched. The CDR3 spans 14 residues. CDR3 in amino acids: CASSLTGGHQPQHF. The CDR3 DNA is TGTGCCAGCAGCTTGACAGGGGGCCATCAGCCCCAGCATTTT.

The rearrangement uses TRBV9 and TRBJ2-7; 8 bases match TRBD2. J was trimmed by 6 bases and V by 4 bases; bases with no gene match: 9. Germline loops: CDR1 SGDLS, CDR2 YYNGEE. The CDR3 contains 14 residues. The CDR3 loop is CASSPPGGGGEQYF. The CDR3 bases are TGTGCCAGCAGCCCCCCCGGGGGGGGCGGCGAGCAGTACTTC.

V usage is TRBV5-1 and J usage is TRBJ1-1; D is unclear. The length of the CDR3 is 13 residues. V lost 0 bases and J 6 bases, leaving 9 bases between the germline ends. Looked up from germline, CDR1 is SGHRS and CDR2 is YFSETQ. The CDR3 spells CASSLAEFAEAFF. The DNA for the CDR3 is TGCGCCAGCAGCTTGGCCGAGTTCGCTGAAGCTTTCTTT.

This chain joins TRBV7-9 and TRBJ2-6, with 10 nucleotides matching TRBD2. V lost 4 bases to trimming and J lost 1 base; unmatched junction nucleotides: 7. Germline CDR1 reads SEHNR; CDR2 reads FQNEAQ (reference sequence). The CDR3 has 18 amino acids. The CDR3 DNA reads TGTGCCAGCAGCTCAGGGGTAGCGGGAGGATCTGGGGCCAACGTCCTGACTTTC. It codes for CASSSGVAGGSGANVLTF.

V and J are TRBV7-9 and TRBJ2-2; possible D gene TRBD1, 5 bases. V lost 4 bases and J 1 base, leaving 10 bases between the germline ends. The CDR3 consists of 15 residues. CDR1 is SEHNR and CDR2 is FQNEAQ in the germline V gene (reference sequence). CDR3 nucleotides: TGTGCCAGCAGCTCACGAGACAGGAACACCGGGGAGCTGTTTTTT. It translates to CASSSRDRNTGELFF.

The chain has TRBV19 and TRBJ2-7; D ambiguous. Trimming took 3 bases from V and 3 from J, leaving 9 bases between them. CDR1 is LNHDA and CDR2 is SQIVND in the germline V gene (reference sequence). The length of the CDR3 is 13 residues. The CDR3 nucleotides read TGTGCCAGTAGTATTCGTCGACACTACGAGCAGTACTTC. This encodes CASSIRRHYEQYF.

A few counts support this clone. The chain is built from TRBV6-1 and TRBJ2-5; 11 bases match TRBD2. This CDR3 spans 15 amino acids. From germline, CDR1 is MNHNS and CDR2 SASEGT. With 2 bases clipped from V and 4 bases from J, the junction kept 3 bases outside the gene matches. The DNA for the CDR3 is TGTGCCAGCAGTGAATTAGCGGGGGGGCCAGAGACCCAGTACTTC. It encodes CASSELAGGPETQYF.

The chain employs TRBV4-1 and TRBJ1-5; a possible D gene is TRBD1 (5 bases). V lost 1 base, J lost 0 bases, and 10 bases lay in between. The CDR3 contains 16 residues. CDR1 and CDR2 (germline): MGHRA, YSYEKL. The CDR3, as DNA: TGCGCCAGCAGCCAAGTGGAGGGACTTAGCAATCAGCCCCAGCATTTT. It codes for CASSQVEGLSNQPQHF.

The rearrangement joins TRBV4-1 to TRBJ1-1, with D uncertain. From germline, CDR1 is MGHRA and CDR2 YSYEKL. The CDR3 is 13 amino acids. V was shortened by 5 bases and J by 1 base, with 8 bases between the two germline ends. CDR3: CASSYTQNTEAFF. The CDR3 DNA reads as TGCGCCAGCAGCTATACACAGAACACTGAAGCTTTCTTT.

The chain links TRBV7-2 to TRBJ1-5, with a tentative D call TRBD1 (6 bases). This CDR3 comprises 15 residues. Trimming left V 5 bases short and J 4 bases short, with 15 bases between. Germline V gene sequence: CDR1 SGHTA, CDR2 FQGNSA. The CDR3 coding sequence is TGTGCCAGCAGCCGGGACATTTACGCGAATCAGCCCCAGCATTTT. Encoded protein: CASSRDIYANQPQHF.

This rearrangement joins TRBV14 to TRBJ1-5, with D unclear. Looked up from germline, CDR1 is SGHDN and CDR2 is FVKESK. This CDR3 is 17 amino acids long. V dropped 3 bases and J dropped 1 base, with 16 bases sitting between them. The DNA for the CDR3 is TGTGCCAGCAGCCAGGTTGTTGGCAGGATGAGCAATCAGCCCCAGCATTTT. Its protein is CASSQVVGRMSNQPQHF.

This chain's CDR3 is CASSSWGGAHVNEQFF. CDR3 DNA sequence: TGTGCCAGCAGCTCATGGGGGGGGGCGCATGTAAATGAGCAGTTCTTC. V usage is TRBV7-9 and J usage is TRBJ2-1, with D tentatively TRBD2 (7 bases). The CDR3 is made up of 16 amino acids. Trimming shortened V by 4 bases and J by 7 bases, and 20 bases separated the two germline ends. The germline V gene encodes CDR1 SEHNR and CDR2 FQNEAQ (reference sequence).

This chain uses TRBV9 with TRBJ2-3; the D is unclear. Trimming left V 4 bases short and J 3 bases short, with 18 bases between. The CDR3 is 16 amino acids. Germline V gene data show CDR1 as SGDLS and CDR2 as YYNGEE. The DNA for the CDR3 is TGTGCCAGCAGCCCTACGCCGACCAGCGTAACAGATACGCAGTATTTT. Protein: CASSPTPTSVTDTQYF.

The chain links TRBV11-2 to TRBJ2-5; possibly TRBD1 for D (5 bases). Per the germline V gene, CDR1 is SGHAT and CDR2 is FQNNGV. V lost 0 bases and J lost 2, with 10 bases in between. The CDR3 has 15 amino acids. CDR3: CASSLDDSSQETQYF. The CDR3, as DNA: TGTGCCAGCAGCTTAGATGACAGCTCACAAGAGACCCAGTACTTC.

V is TRBV11-3 and J is TRBJ2-7, with D perhaps matching TRBD2 (5 bases). Germline values: CDR1 SGHNT, CDR2 YENEEA. The V end lost 5 bases, the J end lost 5 bases, and 19 bases lay between the germline ends. This CDR3 is built from 15 residues. DNA of the CDR3: TGTGCCAGCAGCCCCTCCCCGGCTAGCATCCACGAGCAGTACTTC. It codes for CASSPSPASIHEQYF.

V usage is TRBV29-1 and J usage is TRBJ2-3; no definite D call. CDR3 size: 13 residues. Germline loops: CDR1 SQVTM, CDR2 ANQGSEA. Trimming pared 5 bases from V and 4 bases from J, leaving 13 bases between. The CDR3 protein is CSVSPRDSDTQYF. Written as DNA, the CDR3 is TGCAGCGTTAGCCCGCGAGATTCAGATACGCAGTATTTT.

The rearrangement joins TRBV4-3 to TRBJ1-2; tentative D call: TRBD1 (5 bases). The V end was cut by 1 base, the J end by 7 bases, with 16 bases between. The CDR3 covers 15 residues. Germline V gene data show CDR1 as LGHNA and CDR2 as YSLEER. The CDR3 DNA reads as TGCGCCAGCAGCCAAGGGGGGGAGGATCTGGGTGGCTACACCTTC. Protein: CASSQGGEDLGGYTF.

The rearrangement joins TRBV5-6 to TRBJ1-2, with a weak D call TRBD1 (5 bases). CDR3 size: 14 residues. V lost 0 bases and J 3 bases, leaving 9 bases between the germline ends. Germline loops: CDR1 SGHDT, CDR2 YYEEEE. The CDR3 here is CASSLGAGHYGYTF. Written as DNA, the CDR3 is TGTGCCAGCAGCTTGGGGGCAGGGCACTATGGCTACACCTTC.

The chain has TRBV5-4 and TRBJ1-2; tentatively, D is TRBD1 (5 bases). V was cut by 0 bases and J by 6 bases, with 15 bases left in between. Germline V CDR1 and CDR2: SGHNT, YYREEE (reference sequence). The CDR3 totals 15 residues. The CDR3 region is CASSLVDSILHGYTF. The CDR3, as DNA: TGTGCCAGCAGCTTGGTCGACAGCATTTTGCATGGCTACACCTTC.

The genes are TRBV5-1 and TRBJ2-1; possibly TRBD2 for D (5 bases). The V end lost 5 bases, the J end lost 6 bases, and 9 bases lay between the germline ends. Germline V gives CDR1 SGHRS, CDR2 YFSETQ. CDR3 length: 12 amino acids. The chain's CDR3 is CASRRTGNEQFF. Here the CDR3 DNA reads TGCGCCAGCAGGCGGACTGGCAATGAGCAGTTCTTC.

This chain links TRBV18 with TRBJ2-7, with D tentatively TRBD2 (7 bases). Germline loops: CDR1 KGHSH, CDR2 LQKENI. This CDR3 has 13 residues. V shed 1 base and J shed 4 bases, with 8 bases lying between them. CDR3 nucleotides: TGTGCCAGCTCACCACAGGGGGGGTACGAGCAGTACTTC. Amino acid sequence: CASSPQGGYEQYF.

The chain uses TRBV11-2 and TRBJ1-4; D not resolved. Looked up from germline, CDR1 is SGHAT and CDR2 is FQNNGV. CDR3 size: 16 residues. V lost 0 bases, J lost 6 bases, and 14 bases lay in between. CDR3 DNA sequence: TGTGCCAGCAGCTTAGATCCGGGATCCCGGTATGAAAAACTGTTTTTT. This codes for CASSLDPGSRYEKLFF.